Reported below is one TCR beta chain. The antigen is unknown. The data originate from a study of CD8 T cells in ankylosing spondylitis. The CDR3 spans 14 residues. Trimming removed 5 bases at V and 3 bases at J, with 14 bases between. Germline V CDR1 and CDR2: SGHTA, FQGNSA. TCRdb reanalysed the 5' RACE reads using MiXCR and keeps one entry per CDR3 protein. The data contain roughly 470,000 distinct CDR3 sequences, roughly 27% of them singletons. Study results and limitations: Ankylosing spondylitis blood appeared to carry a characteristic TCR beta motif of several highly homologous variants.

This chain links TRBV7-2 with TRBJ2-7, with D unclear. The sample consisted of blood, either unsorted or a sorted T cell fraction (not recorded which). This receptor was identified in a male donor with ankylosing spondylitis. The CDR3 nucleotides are TGTGCCAGCAGCCCGACGCGGTTAGACTACGAGCAGTACTTC. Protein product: CASSPTRLDYEQYF. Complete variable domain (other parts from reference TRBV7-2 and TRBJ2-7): GAGVSQSPSNKVTEKGKDVELRCDPISGHTALYWYRQSLGQGLEFLIYFQGNSAPDKSGLPSDRFSAERTGGSVSTLTIQRTQQEDSAVYLCASSPTRLDYEQYFGPGTRLTVT.